A single sample gave rise to the 26 T cell receptor beta chains below, sequenced in a study of CXCR4 blockade with PD-1 therapy in pancreatic cancer. Sequenced by immunoSEQ multiplex PCR; TCRdb stores in-frame clones only, minus some. The table has around 15,000 clones, about two thirds seen once. Sequenced sample: tumor tissue. The source is a human donor with pancreatic ductal adenocarcinoma.

This chain joins TRBV6-8 and TRBJ1-2, with a possible D match to TRBD1 (6 bases). The V end was cut by 6 bases, the J end by 3 bases, with 11 bases between. The V gene's germline CDR1 is MNHGY and CDR2 SAAAGT. This CDR3 contains 13 residues. DNA for the CDR3: TGTGCCAGCAGGGTCACAGGGTACTATGGCTACACCTTC. Protein: CASRVTGYYGYTF.

This clone was counted a few times. The CDR3 nucleotides read TGTGCCAGCAGTCGGCGAAGCGGGACAGGGGAGGGCGAGCAGTACTTC. It yields the protein CASSRRSGTGEGEQYF. V is TRBV6-4 and J is TRBJ2-7, with 10 bases lining up with TRBD1. Germline V gene sequence: CDR1 MRHNA, CDR2 SNTAGT. CDR3 length: 16 residues. V was pared by 5 bases and J by 6 bases, with 13 bases of the junction left unmatched.

J is TRBJ1-3 and V is TRBV28; D not resolved. V lost 8 bases to trimming and J lost 0 bases, with 20 bases between them. The CDR3 covers 17 residues. Germline CDR1 reads MDHEN; CDR2 reads SYDVKM. CDR3 residues: CASREGGLLTSGNTIYF. The CDR3 coding sequence is TGTGCCAGCCGGGAAGGCGGCTTACTAACCTCTGGAAACACCATATATTTT.

V gene TRBV29-1 combines with J gene TRBJ2-7, with a weak D call TRBD1 (6 bases). Germline V gives CDR1 SQVTM, CDR2 ANQGSEA. The CDR3 length is 14 residues. Trimming removed 6 bases at V and 5 bases at J, with 20 bases between. The CDR3 DNA follows: TGCAGCGTGGGGGCGAGGGTAGGGTCTGACGAGCAGTACTTC. Translation: CSVGARVGSDEQYF.

The rearrangement joins TRBV19 to TRBJ1-2; D not resolved. V was clipped by 3 bases and J by 5 bases, with 7 bases between them. In germline, CDR1 is LNHDA, CDR2 SQIVND (reference sequence). The CDR3 covers 12 residues. The CDR3 loop is CASSIGEYGYTF. The DNA of the CDR3 is TGTGCCAGTAGTATTGGGGAGTATGGCTACACCTTC.

This chain joins TRBV19 and TRBJ1-4, with 9 bases aligning to TRBD1. Germline CDR1 LNHDA, CDR2 SQIVND (reference sequence). V lost 6 bases, J lost 8 bases, and 4 bases stayed unmatched. The CDR3 length is 13 residues. CDR3 DNA: TGTGCCAGTAGCCGACAGGGGGAGGAAAAACTGTTTTTT. This gives the protein CASSRQGEEKLFF. Full variable domain (rest looked up from reference TRBV19 and TRBJ1-4): DGGITQSPKYLFRKEGQNVTLSCEQNLNHDAMYWYRQDPGQGLRLIYYSQIVNDFQKGDIAEGYSVSREKKESFPLTVTSAQKNPTAFYLCASSRQGEEKLFFGSGTQLSVL.

The chain recombines TRBV25-1 with TRBJ2-5; possibly TRBD2 for D (6 bases). The germline V and J ends were trimmed by 5 bases and 5 bases, with 15 bases remaining between them. The germline V gene encodes CDR1 MGHDK and CDR2 SYGVNS. The CDR3 is made up of 14 amino acids. CDR3 loop: CASSPSEGRETQYF. The CDR3 DNA sequence: TGTGCCAGCAGTCCCTCGGAGGGGCGCGAGACCCAGTACTTC.

The sample holds many counts of this clone. V gene TRBV9 combines with J gene TRBJ2-7, with D maybe TRBD1 (6 bases). The CDR3 consists of 17 residues. Germline lookup yields CDR1 SGDLS and CDR2 YYNGEE. Trimming left V 5 bases short and J 0 bases short, with 21 bases between. The CDR3 loop is CASSEPQGLSSSYEQYF. The CDR3 bases are TGTGCCAGCAGTGAACCCCAGGGGCTAAGCAGCTCCTACGAGCAGTACTTC.

The chain is built from TRBV6-8 and TRBJ1-5; no clear D gene. Trimming shortened V by 10 bases and J by 7 bases, and 20 bases separated the two germline ends. Looked up from germline, CDR1 is MNHGY and CDR2 is SAAAGT. The CDR3 is 14 amino acids. CDR3 DNA sequence: TGTGCCATCAGGTCCTCTGAGGGAGGCCAGCCCCAGCATTTT. As protein: CAIRSSEGGQPQHF.

The chain carries TRBV6-8 and TRBJ2-7; D might be TRBD2 (6 bases). Germline V lookup: CDR1 MNHGY, CDR2 SAAAGT. This CDR3 has 14 residues. Trimming stripped 10 bases from V and 0 bases from J, with 16 bases between. The CDR3 loop is CATSPAGLSYEQYF. The CDR3 region has the DNA TGTGCCACCTCGCCCGCGGGACTCTCCTACGAGCAGTACTTC.

The V and J genes are TRBV11-3 and TRBJ1-3; TRBD1 aligns across 10 bases. The trim removed 3 bases at V and 4 bases at J, leaving 3 bases unmatched. Germline V gene sequence: CDR1 SGHNT, CDR2 YENEEA. The CDR3 runs 15 residues. The CDR3 is CASSLTGGLGNTIYF. Written as DNA, the CDR3 is TGTGCCAGCAGCTTGACAGGGGGCCTCGGAAACACCATATATTTT.

The chain links TRBV18 to TRBJ2-2; D not certain. Germline loops: CDR1 KGHSH, CDR2 LQKENI. This CDR3 comprises 16 residues. Trimming pared 3 bases from V and 0 bases from J, leaving 11 bases between. The CDR3 region is CASSPLIDANTGELFF. In DNA form, the CDR3 reads TGTGCCAGCTCACCCCTCATCGACGCGAACACCGGGGAGCTGTTTTTT.

The chain is built from TRBV14 and TRBJ1-2; possibly TRBD1 for D (6 bases). The CDR3 totals 14 residues. V gave up 5 bases and J gave up 4 bases, with 14 bases separating them. Germline CDR1 is SGHDN and CDR2 is FVKESK. For the CDR3, the DNA is TGTGCCAGCAGCACCCGGACAGCAGGCTATGGCTACACCTTC. Amino acids: CASSTRTAGYGYTF.

Only a few counts were recorded for this clone. This chain links TRBV6-9 with TRBJ2-2, with 8 bases identical to TRBD1. J gave up 2 bases and V 6 bases, and 2 bases lay outside the gene matches. The CDR3 extends over 14 amino acids. Germline V gene lookup returns CDR1 MNHGY and CDR2 SVAAGI. In DNA form, the CDR3 reads TGTGCCAGCAGGGGACAGGAAAACACCGGGGAGCTGTTTTTT. It yields the protein CASRGQENTGELFF.

This chain joins TRBV10-2 and TRBJ2-5; D unresolved. Germline V gene data show CDR1 as WSHSY and CDR2 as SAAADI. V lost 3 bases, J lost 5 bases, and 16 bases lay in between. This CDR3 has 15 amino acids. CDR3 region: CASSEVGGERETQYF. The CDR3 nucleotides are TGCGCCAGCAGTGAAGTGGGTGGTGAGAGGGAGACCCAGTACTTC.

Worth noting for this clone: Relative to the germline gene, one junction end is altered; a read error may explain this. The V and J genes are TRBV29-1 and TRBJ1-1; the D gene is possibly TRBD1 (5 bases). CDR3 length equals 12 residues. CDR1 and CDR2 (germline): SQVTM, ANQGSEA. The DNA of the CDR3 is TGCAGCGGGGGGAGTTTCTTTACTGAAGCTTTTTTT. It encodes CSGGSFFTEAFF.

This chain joins TRBV15 and TRBJ2-7; TRBD1 aligns across 9 bases. The CDR3 totals 15 residues. Germline loops: CDR1 LNHNV, CDR2 YYDKDF (reference sequence). The J segment lost 5 bases and the V segment lost 2 bases, leaving 7 bases of the junction unmatched. CDR3 in DNA: TGTGCCACCAGCAGACCTGGGACAGGGTTCCACGAGCAGTACTTC. Its protein product is CATSRPGTGFHEQYF.

In its sample, this clone was seen once. The chain recombines TRBV14 with TRBJ2-7; TRBD1 matches at 8 bases. Germline CDR1 and CDR2: SGHDN and FVKESK. J was trimmed by 7 bases and V by 5 bases; bases with no gene match: 10. This CDR3 has 14 residues. The CDR3 coding sequence is TGTGCCAGCAGCTACGACAGGGGTATCGGGGAGCAGTACTTC. Translation: CASSYDRGIGEQYF.

The chain recombines TRBV19 with TRBJ1-1, with TRBD1 as a possible D gene (6 bases). Trimming left V 6 bases short and J 3 bases short, with 14 bases between. Germline assignment: CDR1 LNHDA and CDR2 SQIVND (reference sequence). The CDR3 is made up of 14 amino acids. Here the CDR3 reads CASSPGGGHTEAFF. In nucleotides, the CDR3 is TGTGCCAGTAGCCCGGGAGGGGGACACACTGAAGCTTTCTTT.

The chain carries TRBV6-8 and TRBJ2-4, with D perhaps TRBD1 (6 bases). This CDR3 contains 15 residues. V dropped 6 bases and J dropped 1 base, with 13 bases sitting between them. Germline CDR1 MNHGY, CDR2 SAAAGT. CDR3 DNA sequence: TGTGCCAGCAGCTCCCAGCAGGGGGCCAAAAACATTCAGTACTTC. This gives the protein CASSSQQGAKNIQYF.

This rearrangement joins TRBV5-1 to TRBJ1-1; the D gene is possibly TRBD1 (5 bases). Trimming stripped 4 bases from V and 8 bases from J, with 18 bases between. The CDR3 covers 14 residues. Germline CDR1 reads SGHRS; CDR2 reads YFSETQ. CDR3 protein: CASSRTGPPGEAFF. The CDR3 DNA is TGCGCCAGCAGCAGAACGGGGCCGCCGGGAGAAGCTTTCTTT.

This chain links TRBV19 with TRBJ1-1, with TRBD1 matching over 9 bases. The CDR3 runs 16 residues. The germline CDR1 and CDR2 sequences are LNHDA and SQIVND (reference sequence). V lost 4 bases to trimming and J lost 4 bases; unmatched junction nucleotides: 10. The CDR3 DNA reads as TGTGCCAGTAGTACGACAGGGGGACGCTTGGGCACTGAAGCTTTCTTT. Translation gives CASSTTGGRLGTEAFF.

At least ten counts were recorded for this clone. This rearrangement joins TRBV6-8 to TRBJ2-3; no definite D call. Trimming left V 0 bases short and J 4 bases short, with 11 bases between. Looked up from germline, CDR1 is MNHGY and CDR2 is SAAAGT. This CDR3 has 15 residues. The CDR3 spells CASSYSGPSSDTQYF. CDR3 bases: TGTGCCAGCAGTTACTCAGGACCTTCGTCAGATACGCAGTATTTT.

This clone was seen a single time. This chain uses TRBV28 with TRBJ2-2; D perhaps matches TRBD1 (5 bases). The V gene's germline CDR1 is MDHEN and CDR2 SYDVKM. V lost 4 bases and J 7 bases, leaving 13 bases between the germline ends. There are 14 residues in the CDR3. CDR3 amino acids: CASSSGFLDGELFF. CDR3 bases: TGTGCCAGCAGTTCAGGGTTTTTGGACGGGGAGCTGTTTTTT.

This chain links TRBV19 with TRBJ2-1; unclear D gene. The CDR3 runs 12 residues. Between the trimmed V and J ends, which lost 2 bases and 3 bases, there was a span of 2 bases. Germline V gives CDR1 LNHDA, CDR2 SQIVND (reference sequence). CDR3: CASSINYNEQFF. CDR3 in DNA: TGTGCCAGTAGTATAAACTACAATGAGCAGTTCTTC. The whole variable domain, filled in from reference TRBV19 and TRBJ2-1, reads DGGITQSPKYLFRKEGQNVTLSCEQNLNHDAMYWYRQDPGQGLRLIYYSQIVNDFQKGDIAEGYSVSREKKESFPLTVTSAQKNPTAFYLCASSINYNEQFFGPGTRLTVL.

J is TRBJ2-7 and V is TRBV25-1, with TRBD2 as a possible D gene (5 bases). This CDR3 is built from 13 residues. Per germline, CDR1 MGHDK and CDR2 SYGVNS. The V and J ends lost 6 bases and 0 bases respectively, with 9 bases between them. For the CDR3, the DNA is TGTGCCAGCAGGGACTCAAACTCCTACGAGCAGTACTTC. Amino acids: CASRDSNSYEQYF.